A selection of T cell receptor beta chains follows, all from one sample in a study of blood T cell repertoires in COVID-19. The assay was immunoSEQ multiplex PCR, and TCRdb's table has in-frame clones only and misses some. The sample consists of 250,000 or so clones, 84% of them appearing once. Sequencing input: peripheral blood. The source of these receptors is a man aged 55-75 years with acute or convalescent COVID-19. CDR3s include the opening cysteine and the closing phenylalanine or tryptophan. A D gene is named only where the DNA matches it firmly. A row's size may be missing; if present it is once, few, many or a size class.

clone_size d_call j_call v_call cdr3_aa cdr3_nt
few TRBD2 TRBJ2-2 TRBV11-2 CASSLVLAGTGELFF TGTGCCAGCAGCTTAGTCCTAGCGGGAACCGGGGAGCTGTTTTTT
- TRBD1 TRBJ1-4 TRBV28 CASSSGQFNEKLFF TGTGCCAGCAGTTCGGGACAGTTTAATGAAAAACTGTTTTTT
- TRBD1 TRBJ1-2 TRBV7-8 CASSSRTGDYGYTF TGTGCCAGCAGCTCCCGGACAGGGGACTATGGCTACACCTTC
- - TRBJ2-1 TRBV7-6 CASSLGSVGDSHNNEQFF TGTGCCAGCAGCTTAGGGTCCGTCGGTGACTCCCATAACAATGAGCAGTTCTTC
- TRBD2 TRBJ2-5 TRBV14 CASSWGLAGEETQYF TGTGCCAGCAGCTGGGGACTAGCGGGAGAGGAGACCCAGTACTTC
- - TRBJ1-2 TRBV29-1 CSVSRENYGYTF TGCAGCGTTAGTCGCGAGAACTATGGCTACACCTTC
- TRBD2 TRBJ2-1 TRBV27 CASSLSLPGLEQFF TGTGCCAGCAGTTTATCGCTTCCGGGACTAGAGCAGTTCTTC
- - TRBJ2-5 TRBV4-2 CASSQSSGGYRRTQYF TGTGCCAGCAGCCAGTCCTCGGGTGGCTACCGGCGGACCCAGTACTTC
- - TRBJ2-2 TRBV15 CATSRERYSGELFF TGTGCCACCAGCAGAGAGCGGTATAGCGGGGAGCTGTTTTTT
- - TRBJ1-5 TRBV27 CASTPRGSSNQPQHF TGTGCCAGCACTCCCCGAGGGTCTAGCAATCAGCCCCAGCATTTT
few TRBD2 TRBJ2-5 TRBV19 CASSMGLAGGLRETQYF TGTGCCAGTAGTATGGGACTAGCGGGAGGGCTGAGAGAGACCCAGTACTTC
once - TRBJ1-4 TRBV7-9 CASSPFRGLGVSNEKLFF TGTGCCAGCAGCCCCTTCCGGGGTTTAGGAGTTTCGAATGAAAAACTGTTTTTT
once TRBD1 TRBJ1-5 TRBV11-1 CASSSGQGDFNQPQHF TGTGCCAGCAGCTCGGGACAGGGTGACTTCAATCAGCCCCAGCATTTT
- - TRBJ2-1 TRBV5-1 CASSLVSGYNEQFF TGCGCCAGCAGCTTGGTCTCGGGGTACAATGAGCAGTTCTTC
- TRBD2 TRBJ2-1 TRBV9 CASSVVGTSGSEVFF TGTGCCAGCAGCGTAGTGGGGACTAGCGGGAGTGAGGTGTTCTTC
- TRBD1 TRBJ1-2 TRBV7-8 CASSQQGARYGYTF TGTGCCAGCAGCCAACAGGGGGCGAGATATGGCTACACCTTC
- TRBD1 TRBJ1-3 TRBV4-1 CASSQLGQGRNTIYF TGCGCCAGCAGCCAACTGGGACAGGGAAGAAACACCATATATTTT
once - TRBJ1-6 TRBV9 CASSGQEYNSPLHF TGTGCCAGCAGCGGACAGGAGTATAATTCACCCCTCCACTTT
- TRBD1 TRBJ2-1 TRBV7-3 CASSYRDSRGNEQFF TGTGCCAGCAGCTACCGGGACAGCCGAGGCAATGAGCAGTTCTTC
- - TRBJ1-5 TRBV30 CAWTALSGAPQHF TGTGCCTGGACTGCACTGTCAGGGGCACCCCAGCATTTT
- TRBD2 TRBJ2-7 TRBV5-1 CASSTQGTGGSNEQYF TGCGCCAGCAGCACCCAAGGGACGGGGGGTTCCAACGAGCAGTACTTC
- - TRBJ2-5 TRBV5-4 CASSKDSLTYQETQYF TGTGCCAGCAGCAAGGACAGCCTTACGTACCAAGAGACCCAGTACTTC
- TRBD2 TRBJ2-1 TRBV9 CASSISGRTYNEQFF TGTGCCAGCAGCATTAGCGGGAGGACCTACAATGAGCAGTTCTTC
- - TRBJ2-7 TRBV5-1 CASSLVEGPYEQYF TGCGCCAGCAGCTTGGTGGAGGGACCCTACGAGCAGTACTTC
- - TRBJ1-2 TRBV7-9 CASSLSEIYGYTF TGTGCCAGCAGCTTGAGCGAGATCTATGGCTACACCTTC
- - TRBJ2-7 TRBV4-3 CASSQNTFSSYEQYF TGCGCCAGCAGCCAGAATACCTTCAGCTCCTACGAGCAGTACTTC
- - TRBJ2-1 TRBV7-7 CASSPVGGGTGEQFF TGTGCTAGCAGCCCTGTTGGCGGGGGCACCGGTGAGCAGTTCTTC
once TRBD2 TRBJ2-2 TRBV6-2/TRBV6-3 CASSLLAGVGHTGELFF TGTGCCAGCAGCCTACTAGCGGGAGTCGGGCACACCGGGGAGCTGTTTTTT
- - TRBJ2-7 TRBV13 CASSPTGTYEQYF TGTGCCAGCAGCCCCACAGGTACCTACGAGCAGTACTTC
- - TRBJ2-3 TRBV5-1 CASSVMTSTDTQYF TGCGCCAGCAGTGTGATGACAAGCACAGATACGCAGTATTTT
once - TRBJ1-1 TRBV6-5 CASSLQGFTEAFF TGTGCCAGCAGCTTGCAGGGATTTACTGAAGCTTTCTTT
- TRBD1 TRBJ1-2 TRBV4-3 CASSQESGGAYGYTF TGCGCCAGCAGCCAAGAATCAGGGGGTGCCTATGGCTACACCTTC
- TRBD1 TRBJ1-3 TRBV10-3 CAISETGDTIYF TGTGCCATCAGTGAGACAGGGGACACCATATATTTT
few - TRBJ1-3 TRBV9 CASSLRGGQSHSGNTIYF TGTGCCAGCAGCCTCAGAGGAGGGCAGTCGCACTCTGGAAACACCATATATTTT
- TRBD1 TRBJ1-2 TRBV30 CAWSTPLGQGANYGYTF TGTGCCTGGAGCACCCCCCTGGGACAGGGGGCAAACTATGGCTACACCTTC
- TRBD1 TRBJ2-1 TRBV7-3 CASSLGQGPYNEQFF TGTGCCAGCAGCTTAGGACAGGGTCCCTACAATGAGCAGTTCTTC
- - TRBJ1-3 TRBV29-1 CSVAVRAGNTIYF TGCAGCGTGGCAGTGAGGGCTGGAAACACCATATATTTT
- - TRBJ1-5 TRBV7-3 CASSYSPPGEINQPQHF TGTGCCAGCAGCTACTCACCGCCCGGGGAAATCAATCAGCCCCAGCATTTT
- - TRBJ2-1 TRBV6-5 CASSYSGRRQQFF TGTGCCAGCAGTTACTCGGGCCGACGGCAGCAGTTCTTC
- TRBD1 TRBJ2-7 TRBV15 CATSMPTGTGRYEQYF TGTGCCACCAGCATGCCGACCGGGACAGGGCGCTACGAGCAGTACTTC
- TRBD1 TRBJ2-1 TRBV6-4 CASSRTSGTGGNEQFF TGTGCCAGCAGTAGGACCTCCGGGACAGGGGGCAATGAGCAGTTCTTC
once - TRBJ2-2 TRBV5-6 CASSQISRRELFF TGTGCCAGCAGCCAGATTTCCAGGCGGGAGCTGTTTTTT
- - TRBJ1-2 TRBV27 CASSPSGFGDYGYTF TGTGCCAGCAGTCCCTCAGGGTTTGGCGACTATGGCTACACCTTC
- TRBD1 TRBJ1-1 TRBV19 CASSAGTGGFEAFF TGTGCCAGTAGTGCCGGGACAGGGGGATTTGAAGCTTTCTTT
- - TRBJ2-6 TRBV3-1/TRBV3-2 CASSQGRFLGANVLTF TGTGCCAGCAGCCAAGGTCGGTTTCTTGGGGCCAACGTCCTGACTTTC
- - TRBJ2-7 TRBV27 CASSLRRDHYEQYF TGTGCCAGCAGTTTGCGGCGGGATCACTACGAGCAGTACTTC
- TRBD1 TRBJ2-1 TRBV7-2 CASSIHRGQFF TGTGCCAGCAGCATTCACAGGGGGCAGTTCTTC
- - TRBJ2-5 TRBV15 CATSRGAGVMGETQYF TGTGCCACCAGCAGAGGGGCAGGGGTAATGGGTGAGACCCAGTACTTC
- - TRBJ2-3 TRBV4-1 CASSRAGRGVGTDTQYF TGCGCCAGCAGCCGAGCGGGTCGAGGAGTTGGCACAGATACGCAGTATTTT
- TRBD1 TRBJ2-1 TRBV7-2 CASSPPTDRIWNEQFF TGTGCCAGCAGCCCCCCGACGGACAGGATCTGGAATGAGCAGTTCTTC
- - TRBJ2-5 TRBV21-1 CASRRRDSQETQYF TGTGCCAGCAGGAGACGGGACTCCCAAGAGACCCAGTACTTC
- - TRBJ2-5 TRBV2 CASSIVETQYF TGTGCCAGCAGCATTGTAGAGACCCAGTACTTC
- - TRBJ2-7 TRBV11-2 CASSFNYEQYF TGTGCCAGCAGCTTCAACTACGAGCAGTACTTC
- TRBD1 TRBJ1-5 TRBV28 CASSLNRDRGRLGNQPQHF TGTGCCAGCAGTTTAAATAGGGACAGGGGGCGTTTGGGCAATCAGCCCCAGCATTTT